This T cell receptor (beta chain) was sequenced in a study of memory CD4+ T cells and cytomegalovirus serostatus. The ends lost 1 base at V and 7 bases at J; junction bases unmatched: 12. The germline gives CDR1 SNHLY, CDR2 FYNNEI. This CDR3 is built from 16 residues. Whole-study findings and limits: CMV serostatus prediction reached median AUC around 0.94, or 0.89 with US-trained model.

Regarding this clone: Its antigen remains unknown. Distinct nucleotide sequences in the sample also encode this CDR3.

Assay: immunoSEQ multiplex PCR; the TCRdb copy retains only in-frame clones and omits some. The repertoire has approximately 60,000 clones, over 70% of them found once; the top ten carry approximately 2.6%. Single viable CD3+CD4+CD8-CD45RO+ cells were sorted as the memory CD4+ T cells. The V and J genes are TRBV2 and TRBJ2-7; 8 positions match TRBD2. Sequencing was done on a sample of memory CD4+ T cells from blood. This TCR was sampled from an adult in good health and CMV-seropositive. The CDR3 region has the DNA TGTGCCAGCAGTGAAGTTAGCGGGATCCGCCCGGGGGAGCAGTACTTC. Protein sequence: CASSEVSGIRPGEQYF.